The 15 T cell receptor beta chains below were found in one sample sequenced in a study of shared clonotypes between healthy human individuals. TCRdb's copy holds only in-frame clones and misses some; the assay was immunoSEQ multiplex PCR. The table shows a few million clones, with more than 80% occurring only once. Sequencing was carried out using naive CD4+ T cells from PBMCs. Specified subset: CD45RA+ positively selected. These receptors all stem from a man aged 18 to 29 in good health. Some clones in this sample may be carry-over from other donors' samples.

The chain couples TRBV7-3 to TRBJ2-2; 10 bases match TRBD2. With V trimmed by 5 bases and J by 7 bases, 10 bases remained unmatched. CDR1 is SGHTA, CDR2 FQGTGA, per germline. This CDR3 is 16 amino acids long. This CDR3 reads CASSPPSGSSGGELFF. The CDR3 DNA sequence: TGTGCCAGCAGCCCACCTAGCGGGAGTTCTGGCGGGGAGCTGTTTTTT.

The chain links TRBV4-1 to TRBJ1-5; TRBD1 matches at 12 bases. The V gene end was trimmed by 0 bases and the J gene end by 4 bases; junction bases not matched to a gene: 7. The CDR3 contains 18 residues. CDR1 and CDR2 from the germline V gene are MGHRA and YSYEKL. CDR3 coding DNA: TGCGCCAGCAGCCAAGATCCAGGGACAGGGGGCGCAAATCAGCCCCAGCATTTT. Its protein is CASSQDPGTGGANQPQHF.

Here the CDR3 reads CASSLRSSGSYNEQFF. In DNA form, the CDR3 reads TGCGCCAGCAGCTTGCGCTCGAGCGGCTCCTACAATGAGCAGTTCTTC. The V call is TRBV5-1, the J call TRBJ2-1; a weak D match, TRBD2 (5 bases). Germline V lookup: CDR1 SGHRS, CDR2 YFSETQ. This CDR3 comprises 16 residues. Trimming removed 1 base from V and 0 bases from J, with 11 bases in between.

The V and J genes are TRBV7-3 and TRBJ2-1, with 9 bases lining up with TRBD1. In germline, CDR1 is SGHTA, CDR2 FQGTGA. This CDR3 comprises 15 residues. Unmatched junction bases numbered 5, after V lost 3 bases and J lost 5 bases. CDR3: CASSLGTGPNNEQFF. In DNA, the CDR3 is TGTGCCAGCAGCTTGGGGACAGGGCCGAACAATGAGCAGTTCTTC.

This rearrangement joins TRBV6-4 to TRBJ2-7; D assignment may be TRBD1 or TRBD2 (5 bases each). The ends were cut back, 2 bases at V and 7 bases at J, with 12 bases in the middle. This CDR3 is 13 amino acids long. The germline CDR1 and CDR2 sequences are MRHNA and SNTAGT. The CDR3 here is CASSDSPGLEQYF. As DNA, the CDR3 is TGTGCCAGCAGTGACAGTCCGGGGCTGGAGCAGTACTTC.

The chain recombines TRBV6-5 with TRBJ1-2; maybe TRBD1 (6 bases). In germline, CDR1 is MNHEY, CDR2 SVGAGI. The CDR3 contains 14 residues. With 8 bases removed from V and 6 bases from J, the gap between germline ends came to 19 bases. The CDR3 region has the DNA TGTGCCAGCGCTGAGCGGGTAGGGGGTAATGGCTACACCTTC. It specifies CASAERVGGNGYTF.

This chain uses TRBV5-1 with TRBJ2-1; TRBD1 matches at 7 bases. This CDR3 contains 15 residues. Germline CDR1 SGHRS, CDR2 YFSETQ. The V and J ends lost 0 bases and 5 bases, in that order; junction bases with no gene match: 5. DNA for the CDR3: TGCGCCAGCAGCTTGGAACCAGGGGGTCACAATGAGCAGTTCTTC. Translated, it gives CASSLEPGGHNEQFF.

The CDR3 coding sequence is TGTGCCGGGGGACTAGCGGGAGGGCATCGGCTCGAGCAGTACTTC. Translation gives CAGGLAGGHRLEQYF. The chain joins TRBV19 to TRBJ2-7; TRBD2 matches 16 bases. Germline V gives CDR1 LNHDA, CDR2 SQIVND (reference sequence). The CDR3 is 15 amino acids. With V trimmed by 11 bases and J by 6 bases, 10 bases remained unmatched.

V is TRBV28 and J is TRBJ1-3, with a weak D call TRBD1 (5 bases). V lost 7 bases and J lost 4, with 14 bases in between. CDR1 and CDR2 (germline): MDHEN, SYDVKM. There are 14 residues in the CDR3. The CDR3 protein is CASTNGGSGNTIYF. CDR3 sequence (DNA): TGTGCCAGCACCAACGGGGGGTCGGGAAACACCATATATTTT. The full variable domain, rest sourced from reference TRBV28 and TRBJ1-3, is DVKVTQSSRYLVKRTGEKVFLECVQDMDHENMFWYRQDPGLGLRLIYFSYDVKMKEKGDIPEGYSVSREKKERFSLILESASTNQTSMYLCASTNGGSGNTIYFGEGSWLTVV.

The CDR3, as DNA: TGTGCCAGCAGCCAGAAACTGACAAACACTGAAGCTTTCTTT. Translation: CASSQKLTNTEAFF. This chain joins TRBV4-2 and TRBJ1-1; D is undetermined. Trimming cost V 3 bases and J 2 bases, with 10 bases left between them. This CDR3 comprises 14 residues. Per germline, CDR1 LGHNA and CDR2 YNFKEQ.

Comments on this clone: Just one base apart from a much larger clone, this may be a read error. Other DNA sequences within the sample encode an identical CDR3. V and J are TRBV6-1 and TRBJ1-5; 10 bases match TRBD1. The CDR3 spans 14 residues. With 4 bases clipped from V and 4 bases from J, the junction kept 1 base outside the gene matches. Germline V gene sequence: CDR1 MNHNS, CDR2 SASEGT. Written as DNA, the CDR3 is TGTGCCAGCAGTGGGACAGGGGGGAATCAGCCCCAGCATTTT. This encodes CASSGTGGNQPQHF.

The chain is built from TRBV28 and TRBJ2-7; 14 bases agree with TRBD2. J gave up 8 bases and V 5 bases, and 17 bases lay outside the gene matches. Germline values: CDR1 MDHEN, CDR2 SYDVKM. The CDR3 is made up of 18 amino acids. The DNA for the CDR3 is TGTGCCAGCAGTCTCACCGGGACTAGCGGGAGATGGGCGAAGAAGCAGTACTTC. This encodes CASSLTGTSGRWAKKQYF.

The rearrangement joins TRBV5-1 to TRBJ2-3; 10 bases map to TRBD2. CDR1 SGHRS and CDR2 YFSETQ come from the germline V gene. V was pared by 4 bases and J by 6 bases, with 11 bases of the junction left unmatched. CDR3 length equals 16 residues. The CDR3 nucleotides are TGCGCCAGCAGCCCGGTAGCGGGAGGCTCACGGGATACGCAGTATTTT. This codes for CASSPVAGGSRDTQYF.

The chain has TRBV27 and TRBJ1-1; 11 bases map to TRBD1. V shed 5 bases, J shed 8 bases, and the junction held 7 bases outside the gene matches. The CDR3 runs to 14 residues. Germline V gives CDR1 MNHEY, CDR2 SMNVEV (reference sequence). CDR3 loop: CASSPTGTGGEAFF. The CDR3 coding sequence is TGTGCCAGCAGTCCAACAGGGACAGGGGGAGAAGCTTTCTTT.

The rearrangement uses TRBV7-2 and TRBJ1-5; D is unresolved. The germline V gene encodes CDR1 SGHTA and CDR2 FQGNSA. V lost 5 bases to trimming and J lost 7 bases, with 12 bases between them. The CDR3 covers 13 residues. CDR3 coding DNA: TGTGCCAGCAGCCTTTCCACAGTACAGCCCCAGCATTTT. As protein: CASSLSTVQPQHF.